Below are 22 T cell receptor beta chains sequenced from a single sample in a study of T cells in tuberculosis. The assay was immunoSEQ multiplex PCR, and TCRdb's table has in-frame clones only and misses some. The table lists tens of thousands of clones, about 85% of them singletons, with about 15% in the top ten. Time point of the sample: new active TB diagnosis, blood taken before or within 7 days of starting treatment. Sequenced material: PBMCs, taken at tuberculosis diagnosis. The receptors come from an adult with tuberculosis.

This clone was seen once. The gene calls are TRBV7-9 and TRBJ2-4; a possible D gene is TRBD2 (5 bases). The CDR3 extends over 14 amino acids. The germline CDR1 and CDR2 sequences are SEHNR and FQNEAQ (reference sequence). Trimming removed 3 bases from V and 2 bases from J, with 8 bases in between. CDR3 coding DNA: TGTGCCAGCAGCTTCGGGGAATCCAAAAACATTCAGTACTTC. Its translation: CASSFGESKNIQYF.

This clone was recorded a few times. The V and J genes are TRBV7-9 and TRBJ1-6; 10 bases align to TRBD1. V gave up 5 bases and J gave up 10 bases; unmatched junction bases: 8. The CDR3 is 15 residues long. CDR1 and CDR2 (germline): SEHNR, FQNEAQ (reference sequence). The CDR3 DNA sequence: TGTGCCAGCAGCCCGACAGGGGGCGCAGAATCACCCCTCCACTTT. This translates into CASSPTGGAESPLHF.

In its sample, this clone was seen once. The V gene is TRBV2, the J gene TRBJ2-7; D is possibly TRBD1 (6 bases). Germline V CDR1 and CDR2: SNHLY, FYNNEI. Trimming left V 3 bases short and J 0 bases short, with 9 bases between. The CDR3 has 14 amino acids. CDR3 sequence (DNA): TGTGCCAGCAGTGATGGGGGCCTCTCCTACGAGCAGTACTTC. Translating it yields CASSDGGLSYEQYF.

The V call is TRBV7-9, the J call TRBJ1-2; possibly TRBD1 for D (5 bases). V shed 4 bases and J shed 3 bases, with 12 bases lying between them. The V gene's germline CDR1 is SEHNR and CDR2 FQNEAQ (reference sequence). CDR3 length equals 14 residues. CDR3 residues: CASSSDDRYYGYTF. CDR3 bases: TGTGCCAGCAGCTCTGACGACAGATACTATGGCTACACCTTC. Full variable domain (missing parts from reference TRBV7-9 and TRBJ1-2): DTGVSQNPRHKITKRGQNVTFRCDPISEHNRLYWYRQTLGQGPEFLTYFQNEAQLEKSRLLSDRFSAERPKGSFSTLEIQRTEQGDSAMYLCASSSDDRYYGYTFGSGTRLTVV.

This chain joins TRBV5-6 and TRBJ1-2, with 7 bases identical to TRBD1. The CDR3 consists of 13 residues. V lost 5 bases to trimming and J lost 6 bases; unmatched junction nucleotides: 7. CDR1 is SGHDT, CDR2 YYEEEE, per germline. Written as DNA, the CDR3 is TGTGCCAGCAGTTATAGCGGGACAGATGGCTACACCTTC. It encodes CASSYSGTDGYTF.

J is TRBJ1-4 and V is TRBV5-1; D perhaps matches TRBD1 (6 bases). V shed 3 bases and J shed 8 bases, with 14 bases lying between them. Germline V lookup: CDR1 SGHRS, CDR2 YFSETQ. The CDR3 totals 14 residues. CDR3 region: CASSSDRTGEKLFF. Written as DNA, the CDR3 is TGCGCCAGCAGCTCCGACAGGACTGGGGAAAAACTGTTTTTT.

J is TRBJ1-3 and V is TRBV15, with TRBD1 matching 8 bases. The CDR3 covers 15 residues. The J segment lost 1 base and the V segment lost 4 bases, leaving 3 bases of the junction unmatched. Germline assignment: CDR1 LNHNV and CDR2 YYDKDF (reference sequence). The CDR3 is CATSTDRGSGNTIYF. As DNA, the CDR3 is TGTGCCACCAGCACAGACAGGGGATCTGGAAACACCATATATTTT.

This sequence joins TRBV7-2 and TRBJ2-7, with TRBD1 matching 8 bases. Germline CDR1 is SGHTA and CDR2 is FQGNSA. J gave up 3 bases and V 6 bases, and 4 bases lay outside the gene matches. The CDR3 runs 13 residues. This CDR3 is CASRRQGNYEQYF. The CDR3 coding sequence is TGTGCCAGCAGACGACAGGGGAACTACGAGCAGTACTTC.

This clone showed up just a few times. The rearrangement uses TRBV5-1 and TRBJ1-6; D unclear. There are 14 residues in the CDR3. V lost 0 bases to trimming and J lost 7 bases, with 8 bases between them. Germline CDR1 is SGHRS and CDR2 is YFSETQ. The CDR3 DNA is TGCGCCAGCAGCTTGGTGGCGGAGAATTCACCCCTCCACTTT. This sequence encodes CASSLVAENSPLHF.

The chain uses TRBV28 and TRBJ2-2; 10 nucleotides align to TRBD1. CDR1 MDHEN and CDR2 SYDVKM come from the germline V gene. V was clipped by 6 bases and J by 3 bases; unmatched bases: 1. CDR3 length: 14 residues. DNA for the CDR3: TGTGCCAGCAGGGGGACAGGGGACACCGGGGAGCTGTTTTTT. This translates into CASRGTGDTGELFF.

The CDR3 region has the DNA TGTGCCAGCACTCCGGGACTAGCCTTTACCGGGGAGCTGTTTTTT. It encodes CASTPGLAFTGELFF. The chain joins TRBV2 to TRBJ2-2; TRBD2 agrees at 9 bases. CDR1 is SNHLY, CDR2 FYNNEI, per germline. V shed 7 bases and J 5 bases; nucleotides not matched to a gene: 8. The CDR3 is 15 residues long.

This CDR3 is CASSLGDTKTQYF. The CDR3 DNA is TGTGCCAGCAGCCTAGGGGACACGAAGACCCAGTACTTC. The rearrangement joins TRBV11-3 to TRBJ2-5; the D gene is possibly TRBD1 (6 bases). CDR3 length: 13 amino acids. Germline V gene lookup returns CDR1 SGHNT and CDR2 YENEEA. Trimming left V 5 bases short and J 6 bases short, with 13 bases between.

The V and J genes are TRBV18 and TRBJ1-5, with 7 bases matching TRBD1. CDR3 length: 15 amino acids. V dropped 3 bases and J dropped 0; count of bases not matched to a gene: 2. The germline gives CDR1 KGHSH, CDR2 LQKENI. The CDR3: CASSPGTDSNQPQHF. CDR3 nucleotides: TGTGCCAGCTCACCCGGGACAGATAGCAATCAGCCCCAGCATTTT.

The chain employs TRBV7-9 and TRBJ2-1; TRBD2 might be the D (5 bases). This CDR3 contains 17 residues. V was pared by 1 base and J by 8 bases, with 21 bases between. In germline, CDR1 is SEHNR, CDR2 FQNEAQ (reference sequence). CDR3 nucleotides: TGTGCCAGCAGCTTAGGGCGGCCCAGCGGTCCTCCGGATGAGCAGTTCTTC. Residues: CASSLGRPSGPPDEQFF.

CDR3 amino acids: CASSLAPGDYGYTF. For the CDR3, the DNA is TGTGCCAGCAGCTTAGCCCCGGGAGACTATGGCTACACCTTC. The chain links TRBV7-9 to TRBJ1-2; D gene unclear. The CDR3 is made up of 14 amino acids. V shed 0 bases and J shed 3 bases, with 8 bases lying between them. Germline-derived CDR1 and CDR2 are SEHNR and FQNEAQ (reference sequence).

The V gene is TRBV5-4, the J gene TRBJ2-1, with a tentative D call TRBD1 (6 bases). Germline CDR1 reads SGHNT; CDR2 reads YYREEE (reference sequence). This CDR3 spans 14 amino acids. V was clipped by 3 bases and J by 10 bases, with 17 bases between them. The CDR3 sequence: CASSSGSGAGEQFF. CDR3 coding DNA: TGTGCCAGCAGCTCCGGCTCAGGGGCCGGGGAGCAGTTCTTC.

The V call is TRBV7-2, the J call TRBJ2-2, with D unresolved. V lost 3 bases to trimming and J lost 6 bases, with 8 bases between them. Germline V gene sequence: CDR1 SGHTA, CDR2 FQGNSA. The CDR3 has 13 residues. CDR3 in DNA: TGTGCCAGCAGCTTTCAGGTACCCGGGGAGCTGTTTTTT. Protein product: CASSFQVPGELFF.

This clone was picked up one time. The rearrangement links TRBV25-1 to TRBJ2-5, with 8 bases fitting TRBD1. The junction had 11 bases not matched to a gene; V was cut back by 1 base and J by 4 bases. This CDR3 is built from 17 residues. Germline loops: CDR1 MGHDK, CDR2 SYGVNS. The CDR3: CASSESRPDRDSETQYF. As DNA, the CDR3 is TGTGCCAGCAGTGAATCCCGTCCGGACAGGGATTCAGAGACCCAGTACTTC. The complete variable domain, with remaining parts taken from reference TRBV25-1 and TRBJ2-5, reads EADIYQTPRYLVIGTGKKITLECSQTMGHDKMYWYQQDPGMELHLIHYSYGVNSTEKGDLSSESTVSRIRTEHFPLTLESARPSHTSQYLCASSESRPDRDSETQYFGPGTRLLVL.

The V call is TRBV5-1, the J call TRBJ2-5; TRBD2 agrees at 7 bases. Germline V CDR1 and CDR2: SGHRS, YFSETQ. The CDR3 covers 14 residues. J was trimmed by 5 bases and V by 0 bases; bases with no gene match: 4. CDR3 amino acids: CASSLAGRRETQYF. The CDR3 region has the DNA TGCGCCAGCAGCTTGGCCGGGAGGAGGGAGACCCAGTACTTC. Full variable domain (outside the CDR3, taken from reference TRBV5-1 and TRBJ2-5): KAGVTQTPRYLIKTRGQQVTLSCSPISGHRSVSWYQQTPGQGLQFLFEYFSETQRNKGNFPGRFSGRQFSNSRSEMNVSTLELGDSALYLCASSLAGRRETQYFGPGTRLLVL.

The J gene is TRBJ2-7, the V gene TRBV5-1, with 8 bases aligning to TRBD1. Germline CDR1 SGHRS, CDR2 YFSETQ. V shed 4 bases, J shed 6 bases, and the junction held 9 bases outside the gene matches. The CDR3 spans 14 residues. The CDR3 loop reads CASSPRTGNLEQYF. In DNA, the CDR3 is TGCGCCAGCAGCCCCCGGACAGGGAACCTCGAGCAGTACTTC.

The chain links TRBV5-1 to TRBJ2-1, with D uncertain. The CDR3 runs to 16 residues. V lost 0 bases to trimming and J lost 0 bases, with 10 bases between them. The germline V gene encodes CDR1 SGHRS and CDR2 YFSETQ. The CDR3 bases are TGCGCCAGCAGCTTGGTCCCCTCGTCCTCCTACAATGAGCAGTTCTTC. It yields the protein CASSLVPSSSYNEQFF.

This chain connects TRBV19 to TRBJ2-1; D may be TRBD1 (7 bases). V shed 5 bases and J shed 5 bases, with 19 bases lying between them. CDR3 length equals 16 residues. The V gene's germline CDR1 is LNHDA and CDR2 SQIVND (reference sequence). This chain's CDR3 is CASSLWTGGEHNEQFF. The CDR3 bases are TGTGCCAGTAGTCTTTGGACAGGAGGGGAACACAATGAGCAGTTCTTC. The whole variable domain, filled in from reference TRBV19 and TRBJ2-1, reads DGGITQSPKYLFRKEGQNVTLSCEQNLNHDAMYWYRQDPGQGLRLIYYSQIVNDFQKGDIAEGYSVSREKKESFPLTVTSAQKNPTAFYLCASSLWTGGEHNEQFFGPGTRLTVL.